What follows are 20 T cell receptor beta chains derived from one specimen sequenced in a study of blood T cell repertoires in COVID-19. The repertoire was sequenced with immunoSEQ multiplex PCR; TCRdb's copy has only in-frame clones and lacks some. Among 70,000 to 90,000 clones, 75% to 95% were seen once, and the ten largest hold roughly 7.2%. Input material: peripheral blood. The receptors were gathered from a human donor in a cohort sampled during active COVID-19.

The rearrangement links TRBV29-1 to TRBJ1-1; possibly TRBD1 for D (5 bases). The V gene's germline CDR1 is SQVTM and CDR2 ANQGSEA. The CDR3 runs to 14 residues. V was shortened by 3 bases and J by 4 bases, with 15 bases between the two germline ends. This CDR3 is CSVEAGGLSTEAFF. The CDR3 nucleotides are TGCAGCGTTGAGGCGGGGGGACTGAGCACTGAAGCTTTCTTT.

The CDR3, as DNA: TGCGCCAGCAGTCCGGGGGGACGACAGCCCCAGCATTTT. Translation: CASSPGGRQPQHF. This chain uses TRBV10-1 with TRBJ1-5, with a weak D call TRBD1 (5 bases). Trimming removed 5 bases at V and 7 bases at J, with 12 bases between. The CDR3 contains 13 residues. The germline V gene encodes CDR1 WNHNN and CDR2 SYGVQD (reference sequence).

This sequence joins TRBV7-9 and TRBJ2-6, with 9 bases aligning to TRBD1. This CDR3 is 17 amino acids long. The V and J ends lost 5 bases and 3 bases, in that order; junction bases with no gene match: 8. The germline CDR1 and CDR2 sequences are SEHNR and FQNEAQ (reference sequence). The CDR3 DNA is TGTGCCAGCAGCGCCGGGACAGGGACTGGTGGGGCCAACGTCCTGACTTTC. Encoded protein: CASSAGTGTGGANVLTF.

V gene TRBV5-1 combines with J gene TRBJ1-5; D might be TRBD1 (5 bases). From germline, CDR1 is SGHRS and CDR2 YFSETQ. This CDR3 is 16 amino acids long. V was shortened by 0 bases and J by 5 bases, with 15 bases between the two germline ends. Written as DNA, the CDR3 is TGCGCCAGCAGCTTGGAGGGAGGGACTTTTGATCAGCCCCAGCATTTT. It codes for CASSLEGGTFDQPQHF.

The rearrangement links TRBV9 to TRBJ2-5, with 13 nucleotides matching TRBD2. The CDR3 contains 16 residues. Germline-derived CDR1 and CDR2 are SGDLS and YYNGEE. Germline trimming cut 5 bases from V and 4 bases from J; bases unmatched to any gene: 8. CDR3 residues: CASSEHRTSGGETQYF. CDR3 sequence (DNA): TGTGCCAGCAGTGAGCATCGGACTAGCGGGGGAGAGACCCAGTACTTC.

The CDR3 loop reads CAWTYTDTQYF. As DNA, the CDR3 is TGTGCCTGGACATACACAGATACGCAGTATTTT. The chain employs TRBV2 and TRBJ2-3; D perhaps matches TRBD1 (5 bases). The V gene's germline CDR1 is SNHLY and CDR2 FYNNEI. This CDR3 has 11 amino acids. V was cut by 11 bases and J by 2 bases, with 8 bases left in between. The full variable domain, rest sourced from reference TRBV2 and TRBJ2-3, is EPEVTQTPSHQVTQMGQEVILRCVPISNHLYFYWYRQILGQKVEFLVSFYNNEISEKSEIFDDQFSVERPDGSNFTLKIRSTKLEDSAMYFCAWTYTDTQYFGPGTRLTVL.

The chain couples TRBV6-6 to TRBJ1-5; D is uncertain. Germline values: CDR1 MNHNY, CDR2 SVGAGI (reference sequence). CDR3 length: 14 amino acids. V lost 0 bases and J 2 bases, leaving 5 bases between the germline ends. The CDR3, as DNA: TGTGCCAGCAGTTACTCAGAGGGCAATCAGCCCCAGCATTTT. As protein: CASSYSEGNQPQHF.

The chain joins TRBV2 to TRBJ1-2; 10 positions match TRBD1. Trimming took 4 bases from V and 6 from J; bases not matched to a gene: 5. CDR3 length: 14 residues. CDR1 is SNHLY and CDR2 is FYNNEI in the germline V gene. This chain's CDR3 is CASSGDRGLDGYTF. CDR3 sequence (DNA): TGTGCCAGCAGTGGAGACAGGGGGCTCGATGGCTACACCTTC.

V is TRBV5-1 and J is TRBJ1-4; D gene ambiguous. The CDR3 is made up of 14 amino acids. V was clipped by 5 bases and J by 1 base, with 9 bases between them. CDR1 and CDR2 from the germline V gene are SGHRS and YFSETQ. The CDR3 DNA is TGCGCCAGCAGGGGCGTCCAAACTAATGAAAAACTGTTTTTT. The encoded protein is CASRGVQTNEKLFF.

The gene calls are TRBV4-1 and TRBJ2-7; possible D gene TRBD1, 5 bases. Germline V gene data show CDR1 as MGHRA and CDR2 as YSYEKL. This CDR3 has 14 residues. The V and J ends lost 8 bases and 1 base respectively, with 15 bases between them. The chain's CDR3 is CASQAQDRSYEQYF. The CDR3 DNA follows: TGCGCCAGCCAAGCACAAGACAGATCCTACGAGCAGTACTTC.

This clone occurred a few times. The V gene is TRBV7-2, the J gene TRBJ1-2, with 9 bases identical to TRBD1. CDR3 length: 14 amino acids. Germline V lookup: CDR1 SGHTA, CDR2 FQGNSA. The V segment lost 4 bases and the J segment 8 bases; nucleotides outside the gene matches: 8. The CDR3 spells CASSSRDRVGGYTF. The DNA for the CDR3 is TGTGCCAGCAGCTCCCGGGACAGGGTTGGCGGCTACACCTTC.

J is TRBJ2-6 and V is TRBV2; 7 bases agree with TRBD1. V shed 5 bases and J 2 bases; nucleotides not matched to a gene: 9. Per germline, CDR1 SNHLY and CDR2 FYNNEI. The CDR3 has 17 residues. The CDR3 sequence is CASSIHKGATGANVLTF. CDR3 DNA: TGTGCCAGCAGTATCCATAAGGGGGCGACTGGGGCCAACGTCCTGACTTTC.

V is TRBV5-1 and J is TRBJ1-4; D is perhaps TRBD1 (5 bases). Per the germline V gene, CDR1 is SGHRS and CDR2 is YFSETQ. The CDR3 length is 15 residues. The ends were cut back, 4 bases at V and 6 bases at J, with 16 bases in the middle. In nucleotides, the CDR3 is TGCGCCAGCAGCCTTGGCGGCAGGGCGGATGAAAAACTGTTTTTT. Its protein product is CASSLGGRADEKLFF. Variable domain in full (rest from reference TRBV5-1 and TRBJ1-4): KAGVTQTPRYLIKTRGQQVTLSCSPISGHRSVSWYQQTPGQGLQFLFEYFSETQRNKGNFPGRFSGRQFSNSRSEMNVSTLELGDSALYLCASSLGGRADEKLFFGSGTQLSVL.

The CDR3 DNA reads as TGCGCCAGCAGTGAATACAGAAATCAGCCCCAGCATTTT. Translated, it gives CASSEYRNQPQHF. This chain uses TRBV10-1 with TRBJ1-5; no firm D call. V was cut by 3 bases and J by 4 bases, with 7 bases left in between. CDR3 length equals 13 residues. Germline V gene sequence: CDR1 WNHNN, CDR2 SYGVQD (reference sequence).

The genes are TRBV18 and TRBJ2-3, with TRBD2 matching 10 bases. Germline loops: CDR1 KGHSH, CDR2 LQKENI. V lost 5 bases and J lost 0; bases outside the gene matches: 5. The CDR3 runs 16 residues. DNA for the CDR3: TGTGCCAGCTCATCATTTAGCGGGGGGAGCACAGATACGCAGTATTTT. This gives the protein CASSSFSGGSTDTQYF.

This chain's CDR3 is CASSYGTGAVGTEAFF. Here the CDR3 DNA reads TGTGCCAGCAGCTATGGGACAGGGGCCGTCGGCACTGAAGCTTTCTTT. The rearrangement joins TRBV9 to TRBJ1-1, with 10 bases matching TRBD1. Germline V CDR1 and CDR2: SGDLS, YYNGEE. V lost 4 bases to trimming and J lost 4 bases; unmatched junction nucleotides: 10. The CDR3 is 16 amino acids.

The gene calls are TRBV24-1 and TRBJ2-3, with TRBD1 matching over 8 bases. Germline assignment: CDR1 KGHDR and CDR2 SFDVKD. This CDR3 comprises 14 residues. The junction had 1 base not matched to a gene; V was cut back by 3 bases and J by 3 bases. For the CDR3, the DNA is TGTGCCACCAGTGATCGACAGGGGACAGATACGCAGTATTTT. Translated: CATSDRQGTDTQYF.

The genes are TRBV6-5 and TRBJ2-1; 12 nucleotides match TRBD2. The ends lost 5 bases at V and 7 bases at J; junction bases unmatched: 6. The germline gives CDR1 MNHEY, CDR2 SVGAGI. The CDR3 has 15 residues. The CDR3 region is CASSRTSGVGNEQFF. For the CDR3, the DNA is TGTGCCAGCAGTAGGACTAGCGGGGTCGGGAATGAGCAGTTCTTC.

The genes are TRBV9 and TRBJ2-3, with D unresolved. Germline V gene sequence: CDR1 SGDLS, CDR2 YYNGEE. With 4 bases removed from V and 6 bases from J, the gap between germline ends came to 9 bases. The CDR3 is 12 amino acids. The CDR3 bases are TGTGCCAGCAGCTCCCACGGGGATACGCAGTATTTT. Its protein product is CASSSHGDTQYF.

The chain has TRBV3-1 (or the pseudogene TRBV3-2) and TRBJ2-5, with 11 bases matching TRBD2. In germline, CDR1 is LGHDT, CDR2 YNNKEL (reference sequence). CDR3 size: 16 residues. J was trimmed by 5 bases and V by 1 base; bases with no gene match: 6. CDR3 sequence: CASSQGGVAGGETQYF. CDR3 DNA sequence: TGTGCCAGCAGCCAAGGTGGGGTAGCGGGGGGGGAGACCCAGTACTTC.